The 24 T cell receptor beta chains in this list originate from one sample, sequenced in a study of T cell changes during pregnancy in multiple sclerosis. The repertoire was sequenced with immunoSEQ multiplex PCR; TCRdb's copy has only in-frame clones and lacks some. The data hold 10,000 or so clones, with under 85% observed a single time. The sequencing used CD8+ T cells from peripheral blood mononuclear cells, collected in the third trimester of pregnancy. The receptors were sampled from a female donor in good health, enrolled as a control in a pregnancy study.

The chain's CDR3 is CASSDLPDLAGELFF. The CDR3 DNA sequence: TGTGCCAGCAGTGACCTTCCGGACTTAGCCGGGGAGCTGTTTTTT. This chain uses TRBV6-1 with TRBJ2-2, with D perhaps TRBD2 (5 bases). This CDR3 comprises 15 residues. Germline lookup yields CDR1 MNHNS and CDR2 SASEGT. The V end was cut by 3 bases, the J end by 6 bases, with 14 bases between.

V and J are TRBV2 and TRBJ2-2, with no clear D. Germline loops: CDR1 SNHLY, CDR2 FYNNEI. The CDR3 has 14 amino acids. The V end lost 0 bases, the J end lost 1 base, and 3 bases lay between the germline ends. The CDR3 DNA reads TGTGCCAGCAGTGAAGCCAGGAACACCGGGGAGCTGTTTTTT. This sequence encodes CASSEARNTGELFF.

This chain links TRBV7-2 with TRBJ2-3; D gene uncertain. Germline V lookup: CDR1 SGHTA, CDR2 FQGNSA. The CDR3 contains 16 residues. The germline V and J ends were trimmed by 5 bases and 5 bases, with 20 bases remaining between them. The CDR3 sequence: CASSRSLGVFGDTQYF. As DNA, the CDR3 is TGTGCCAGCAGCCGATCTCTCGGTGTTTTTGGAGATACGCAGTATTTT.

The chain recombines TRBV27 with TRBJ2-7; D ambiguous. The V gene's germline CDR1 is MNHEY and CDR2 SMNVEV (reference sequence). This CDR3 region has 12 residues. Trimming took off 2 bases at V and 4 bases at J, with 6 bases between the two ends. Here the CDR3 DNA reads TGTGCCAGCAGTTTAAACGGGTACGAGCAGTACTTC. This gives the protein CASSLNGYEQYF.

This chain connects TRBV23-1 to TRBJ1-3; TRBD1 is a possible D gene (5 bases). TRBV23-1 is treated as an ORF (open reading frame) with a function not yet certain. The CDR3 consists of 15 residues. V shed 7 bases and J shed 0 bases, with 13 bases lying between them. The CDR3 reads CASMLQEASGNTIYF. In DNA, the CDR3 is TGCGCCAGCATGTTACAGGAAGCCTCTGGAAACACCATATATTTT.

This clone showed up just once. In DNA form, the CDR3 reads TGTGCCAGCAGTGACTCTTCCCGCCAGGTGAATGAGCAGTTCTTC. Encoded protein: CASSDSSRQVNEQFF. V usage is TRBV6-4 and J usage is TRBJ2-1; D is undetermined. CDR3 length equals 15 residues. V dropped 0 bases and J dropped 7 bases, with 13 bases sitting between them. CDR1 and CDR2 (germline): MRHNA, SNTAGT.

The genes are TRBV13 and TRBJ1-2; 8 nucleotides align to TRBD1. Germline V gene lookup returns CDR1 PRHDT and CDR2 FYEKMQ (reference sequence). This CDR3 spans 15 amino acids. Trimming at V came to 4 bases and at J to 2 bases, leaving 6 bases not matched to a gene. The CDR3 nucleotides read TGTGCCAGCAGCTCGACAGGGGCTGGGAACTATGGCTACACCTTC. It yields the protein CASSSTGAGNYGYTF. The full variable domain, rest sourced from reference TRBV13 and TRBJ1-2, is AAGVIQSPRHLIKEKRETATLKCYPIPRHDTVYWYQQGPGQDPQFLISFYEKMQSDKGSIPDRFSAQQFSDYHSELNMSSLELGDSALYFCASSSTGAGNYGYTFGSGTRLTVV.

The chain uses TRBV5-6 and TRBJ2-3; perhaps TRBD2 as D (5 bases). Germline CDR1 and CDR2: SGHDT and YYEEEE. Trimming left V 0 bases short and J 1 base short, with 12 bases between. The CDR3 runs 16 residues. In DNA, the CDR3 is TGTGCCAGCAGCTTGGAGGTGGGAGTGGGCACAGATACGCAGTATTTT. Its protein is CASSLEVGVGTDTQYF. Using reference TRBV5-6 and TRBJ2-3 for the parts outside the CDR3, the full variable domain is DAGVTQSPTHLIKTRGQQVTLRCSPKSGHDTVSWYQQALGQGPQFIFQYYEEEERQRGNFPDRFSGHQFPNYSSELNVNALLLGDSALYLCASSLEVGVGTDTQYFGPGTRLTVL.

This sequence joins TRBV11-2 and TRBJ2-1; 14 bases map to TRBD2. The V gene end was trimmed by 4 bases and the J gene end by 0 bases; junction bases not matched to a gene: 5. The CDR3 is 18 residues long. Germline CDR1 is SGHAT and CDR2 is FQNNGV. The CDR3 is CASSSGLAGEDSYNEQFF. In nucleotides, the CDR3 is TGTGCCAGCAGCTCGGGACTAGCGGGGGAAGACTCCTACAATGAGCAGTTCTTC.

The chain carries TRBV9 and TRBJ2-1, with 8 positions matching TRBD2. Germline V CDR1 and CDR2: SGDLS, YYNGEE. Germline trimming cut 0 bases from V and 7 bases from J; bases unmatched to any gene: 9. The CDR3 has 16 residues. The CDR3 DNA reads TGTGCCAGCAGCGTAGCCGGGGGGGGCCTCTCGAATGAGCAGTTCTTC. Translating it yields CASSVAGGGLSNEQFF.

The chain is built from TRBV19 and TRBJ1-2; weak D call: TRBD1 (6 bases). V lost 3 bases and J 1 base, leaving 21 bases between the germline ends. The germline gives CDR1 LNHDA, CDR2 SQIVND (reference sequence). The CDR3 loop spans 18 amino acids. Here the CDR3 reads CASSIRRGAPGHNYGYTF. In nucleotides, the CDR3 is TGTGCCAGTAGTATTAGGCGGGGGGCTCCTGGTCATAACTATGGCTACACCTTC.

The chain couples TRBV5-1 to TRBJ2-5, with 7 bases lining up with TRBD1. From germline, CDR1 is SGHRS and CDR2 YFSETQ. This CDR3 comprises 14 residues. V was clipped by 0 bases and J by 4 bases; unmatched bases: 3. CDR3 sequence (DNA): TGCGCCAGCAGCTTGGTACCAGGGGGAGAGACCCAGTACTTC. This translates into CASSLVPGGETQYF.

The chain employs TRBV5-6 and TRBJ2-7, with 16 bases identical to TRBD2. The ends lost 2 bases at V and 3 bases at J; junction bases unmatched: 8. The CDR3 length is 18 residues. Germline V gene lookup returns CDR1 SGHDT and CDR2 YYEEEE. This CDR3 reads CASSFSMGLAGGHYEQYF. CDR3 DNA sequence: TGTGCCAGCAGCTTTAGTATGGGACTAGCGGGGGGGCACTACGAGCAGTACTTC.

This chain joins TRBV9 and TRBJ2-1; TRBD1 matches 7 bases. The CDR3 contains 14 residues. J lost 5 bases, V lost 3 bases, and 5 bases had no gene match. CDR1 is SGDLS and CDR2 is YYNGEE in the germline V gene. This CDR3 is CASSGQGSHNEQFF. In nucleotides, the CDR3 is TGTGCCAGCAGCGGACAGGGCAGCCACAATGAGCAGTTCTTC.

The rearrangement joins TRBV5-1 to TRBJ2-7; 10 bases fit TRBD1. This CDR3 is 16 amino acids long. Looked up from germline, CDR1 is SGHRS and CDR2 is YFSETQ. V shed 4 bases, J shed 2 bases, and the junction held 9 bases outside the gene matches. The CDR3 protein is CASSLGATGGPYEQYF. The DNA of the CDR3 is TGCGCCAGCAGCCTTGGCGCGACAGGGGGCCCCTACGAGCAGTACTTC.

The gene calls are TRBV7-9 and TRBJ2-1; 9 nucleotides align to TRBD2. With 8 bases clipped from V and 6 bases from J, the junction kept 8 bases outside the gene matches. Germline loops: CDR1 SEHNR, CDR2 FQNEAQ (reference sequence). The CDR3 spans 14 residues. The CDR3 loop is CASVLAGETNEQFF. The CDR3 DNA reads TGTGCCAGCGTACTAGCGGGCGAGACCAATGAGCAGTTCTTC. The full variable domain, with the rest looked up from reference TRBV7-9 and TRBJ2-1, is DTGVSQNPRHKITKRGQNVTFRCDPISEHNRLYWYRQTLGQGPEFLTYFQNEAQLEKSRLLSDRFSAERPKGSFSTLEIQRTEQGDSAMYLCASVLAGETNEQFFGPGTRLTVL.

The V call is TRBV19, the J call TRBJ1-2, with unresolved D. Trimming stripped 7 bases from V and 4 bases from J, with 19 bases between. CDR3 length: 15 residues. In germline, CDR1 is LNHDA, CDR2 SQIVND (reference sequence). CDR3 sequence (DNA): TGTGCCAGTACCACGTCCCTGGGGAGCTTCTATGGCTACACCTTC. Its protein is CASTTSLGSFYGYTF.

The chain joins TRBV4-3 to TRBJ2-3, with D perhaps TRBD1 (5 bases). Trimming took off 0 bases at V and 6 bases at J, with 19 bases between the two ends. Germline V lookup: CDR1 LGHNA, CDR2 YSLEER. This CDR3 is built from 17 residues. DNA of the CDR3: TGCGCCAGCAGCCAAGAAGGGGCCACAGCCTTGGGGGATACGCAGTATTTT. Translated: CASSQEGATALGDTQYF.

As for this clone: The junction departs from the called germline gene at one end, perhaps through a read error. Here the CDR3 DNA reads TGTGCCAGCAGAGTAGGGCAGATCGACCGGGGAGCTGTTTTT. Encoded protein: CASRVGQIDRGAVF. This rearrangement joins TRBV28 to TRBJ2-2, with D possibly matching TRBD2 (5 bases). CDR1 and CDR2 from the germline V gene are MDHEN and SYDVKM. The CDR3 has 14 residues.

This clone was found a few times. This chain's CDR3 is CASSEGAYMVEAFF. The CDR3 region has the DNA TGTGCCAGCAGCGAGGGGGCCTATATGGTTGAAGCTTTCTTT. The chain employs TRBV9 and TRBJ1-1; TRBD1 agrees at 7 bases. The CDR3 is 14 amino acids. Trimming cost V 3 bases and J 7 bases; bases outside gene matches: 9. CDR1 and CDR2 from the germline V gene are SGDLS and YYNGEE. The full variable domain, with the rest looked up from reference TRBV9 and TRBJ1-1, is DSGVTQTPKHLITATGQRVTLRCSPRSGDLSVYWYQQSLDQGLQFLIQYYNGEERAKGNILERFSAQQFPDLHSELNLSSLELGDSALYFCASSEGAYMVEAFFGQGTRLTVV.

This clone was seen only once. This CDR3 is CASSQEGLWSGYTF. In DNA, the CDR3 is TGTGCCAGCAGCCAAGAGGGGCTGTGGTCCGGCTACACCTTC. The chain recombines TRBV4-2 with TRBJ1-2, with D possibly being TRBD1 (5 bases). The CDR3 loop spans 14 amino acids. V was clipped by 0 bases and J by 8 bases, with 13 bases between them. Germline V gene data show CDR1 as LGHNA and CDR2 as YNFKEQ.

The chain links TRBV7-9 to TRBJ2-5; 11 bases align to TRBD2. The V gene end was trimmed by 5 bases and the J gene end by 6 bases; junction bases not matched to a gene: 14. This CDR3 has 17 residues. Germline V gene lookup returns CDR1 SEHNR and CDR2 FQNEAQ (reference sequence). The CDR3 nucleotides read TGTGCCAGCAGCGTGGAGTTAGCGGGGGGGCCACGAAAGACCCAGTACTTC. It translates to CASSVELAGGPRKTQYF.

This clone ranks as medium-sized (0.01 to 0.1%). The chain couples TRBV5-1 to TRBJ1-1; 8 bases are a match to TRBD1. CDR1 is SGHRS and CDR2 is YFSETQ in the germline V gene. This CDR3 spans 17 amino acids. The ends lost 4 bases at V and 0 bases at J; junction bases unmatched: 11. This CDR3 is CASSDDRGWPMNTEAFF. In nucleotides, the CDR3 is TGCGCCAGCAGCGACGACAGGGGATGGCCAATGAACACTGAAGCTTTCTTT.

The chain carries TRBV7-9 and TRBJ2-7; no definite D call. V was clipped by 5 bases and J by 6 bases, with 8 bases between them. The CDR3 is 11 residues long. Per germline, CDR1 SEHNR and CDR2 FQNEAQ (reference sequence). CDR3 protein: CASSPGSEQYF. The CDR3, as DNA: TGTGCCAGCAGCCCAGGAAGCGAGCAGTACTTC.